Presented here are 20 T cell receptor beta chains from one specimen sequenced in a study of neoadjuvant nivolumab and ipilimumab in lung cancer. Sequencing was performed with immunoSEQ multiplex PCR; in TCRdb, only in-frame clones are kept and a portion is missing. Among around 20,000 clones listed, around 76% were seen once. Source: tumor tissue, taken after neoadjuvant nivolumab, alone or with ipilimumab, at or shortly before surgery. These receptors came from an adult with non-small cell lung cancer.

The V call is TRBV7-9, the J call TRBJ1-1; no clear D. Per germline, CDR1 SEHNR and CDR2 FQNEAQ (reference sequence). V was cut by 3 bases and J by 0 bases, with 11 bases left in between. The length of the CDR3 is 15 residues. CDR3 nucleotides: TGTGCCAGCAGCTTGGACGGCTTCATGAACACTGAAGCTTTCTTT. It translates to CASSLDGFMNTEAFF.

The V and J genes are TRBV14 and TRBJ2-3; the match to TRBD2 covers 12 bases. Trimming took 2 bases from V and 4 from J; bases not matched to a gene: 1. Germline V gene sequence: CDR1 SGHDN, CDR2 FVKESK. This CDR3 is 15 amino acids long. CDR3 region: CASSQLAGGADTQYF. The CDR3 region has the DNA TGTGCCAGCAGCCAACTAGCGGGAGGGGCAGATACGCAGTATTTT.

V and J are TRBV15 and TRBJ2-7; 8 nucleotides line up with TRBD2. Trimming removed 6 bases from V and 2 bases from J; junction bases left unmatched: 6. The CDR3 consists of 14 residues. CDR1 is LNHNV, CDR2 YYDKDF, per germline (reference sequence). The chain's CDR3 is CATRAGGGAYEQYF. The CDR3 DNA is TGTGCCACCAGGGCCGGGGGGGGAGCCTACGAGCAGTACTTC.

In DNA form, the CDR3 reads TGTGCCAGCAGCTCTACGCGGACAGGGGCCGGGGAGCTGTTTTTT. It encodes CASSSTRTGAGELFF. J is TRBJ2-2 and V is TRBV7-2; 9 bases align to TRBD1. Germline assignment: CDR1 SGHTA and CDR2 FQGNSA. This CDR3 contains 15 residues. The junction had 6 bases not matched to a gene; V was cut back by 4 bases and J by 6 bases.

This chain links TRBV29-1 with TRBJ2-5, with D tentatively TRBD1 (5 bases). The CDR3 length is 13 residues. Germline CDR1 reads SQVTM; CDR2 reads ANQGSEA. V lost 3 bases, J lost 2 bases, and 10 bases lay in between. CDR3 nucleotide sequence: TGCAGCGTTGAGAGTAACAGGCAAGAGACCCAGTACTTC. Translation gives CSVESNRQETQYF. Full variable domain (missing parts from reference TRBV29-1 and TRBJ2-5): SAVISQKPSRDICQRGTSLTIQCQVDSQVTMMFWYRQQPGQSLTLIATANQGSEATYESGFVIDKFPISRPNLTFSTLTVSNMSPEDSSIYLCSVESNRQETQYFGPGTRLLVL.

This chain's CDR3 is CAISLGQMNTEAFF. DNA for the CDR3: TGTGCCATCAGCTTAGGACAGATGAACACTGAAGCTTTCTTT. The chain employs TRBV10-3 and TRBJ1-1; TRBD1 is a possible D gene (6 bases). Looked up from germline, CDR1 is ENHRY and CDR2 is SYGVKD. This CDR3 spans 14 amino acids. V was clipped by 6 bases and J by 0 bases, with 11 bases between them.

This clone was observed a single time. The chain has TRBV6-5 and TRBJ2-4; 11 bases map to TRBD2. V shed 2 bases and J 6 bases; nucleotides not matched to a gene: 3. CDR3 length equals 15 residues. Germline V gene data show CDR1 as MNHEY and CDR2 as SVGAGI. The CDR3 reads CASSYGLAGGNIQYF. The DNA of the CDR3 is TGTGCCAGCAGTTACGGGCTAGCGGGAGGAAACATTCAGTACTTC.

This clone is labeled medium-sized. The chain recombines TRBV9 with TRBJ2-1; D unclear. V lost 3 bases and J 4 bases, leaving 14 bases between the germline ends. The CDR3 contains 15 residues. Germline V gene sequence: CDR1 SGDLS, CDR2 YYNGEE. CDR3 sequence: CASSGPRNPYNEQFF. The CDR3 nucleotides are TGTGCCAGCAGCGGCCCACGGAACCCTTACAATGAGCAGTTCTTC.

The chain uses TRBV15 and TRBJ2-5; the D gene is possibly TRBD2 (9 bases). Trimming left V 8 bases short and J 5 bases short, with 33 bases between. Germline CDR1 is LNHNV and CDR2 is YYDKDF (reference sequence). This CDR3 contains 19 residues. The CDR3: CATRQGGQGISGSRETQYF. The CDR3 region has the DNA TGTGCCACCCGTCAAGGTGGACAGGGTATTAGCGGGAGTAGGGAGACCCAGTACTTC.

A few counts support this clone. The chain joins TRBV9 to TRBJ2-5; D is perhaps TRBD1 (5 bases). The V and J ends lost 0 bases and 1 base respectively, with 7 bases between them. The germline V gene has CDR1 SGDLS and CDR2 YYNGEE. CDR3 length: 14 residues. The CDR3 loop reads CASSVGGPQETQYF. The DNA for the CDR3 is TGTGCCAGCAGCGTAGGGGGCCCCCAAGAGACCCAGTACTTC.

The chain uses TRBV28 and TRBJ2-4; possible D gene TRBD1, 6 bases. Trimming took 7 bases from V and 5 from J, leaving 18 bases between them. From germline, CDR1 is MDHEN and CDR2 SYDVKM. There are 15 residues in the CDR3. The CDR3 DNA sequence: TGTGCCAGCACCCGCTCAGGTGGACAGCAAAACATTCAGTACTTC. This gives the protein CASTRSGGQQNIQYF.

This chain links TRBV5-1 with TRBJ2-3; 7 bases are a match to TRBD1. This CDR3 comprises 14 residues. Looked up from germline, CDR1 is SGHRS and CDR2 is YFSETQ. V trimming: 1 base; J trimming: 5 bases; junction bases outside the gene matches: 4. The CDR3 DNA reads TGCGCCAGCAGCTTGTATAGGGGGCAAGATACGCAGTATTTT. This translates into CASSLYRGQDTQYF.

The chain combines TRBV19 with TRBJ1-5; 7 bases agree with TRBD1. The germline CDR1 and CDR2 sequences are LNHDA and SQIVND (reference sequence). V shed 5 bases, J shed 5 bases, and the junction held 9 bases outside the gene matches. The CDR3 contains 15 residues. In DNA form, the CDR3 reads TGTGCCAGTAGTCTCAGGACAGGTCTGGATCAGCCCCAGCATTTT. Translated: CASSLRTGLDQPQHF.

The chain links TRBV7-9 to TRBJ2-7; no firm D call. Trimming stripped 5 bases from V and 7 bases from J, with 15 bases between. Germline V gene data show CDR1 as SEHNR and CDR2 as FQNEAQ (reference sequence). There are 13 residues in the CDR3. The CDR3 here is CASSLSTVREQYF. The CDR3 DNA sequence: TGTGCCAGCAGCCTCTCCACGGTTAGGGAGCAGTACTTC. Full variable domain (rest looked up from reference TRBV7-9 and TRBJ2-7): DTGVSQNPRHKITKRGQNVTFRCDPISEHNRLYWYRQTLGQGPEFLTYFQNEAQLEKSRLLSDRFSAERPKGSFSTLEIQRTEQGDSAMYLCASSLSTVREQYFGPGTRLTVT.

This chain uses TRBV10-3 with TRBJ2-7, with 7 bases that match TRBD2. CDR3 length: 12 amino acids. V trimming: 6 bases; J trimming: 7 bases; junction bases outside the gene matches: 6. Per the germline V gene, CDR1 is ENHRY and CDR2 is SYGVKD. CDR3 in DNA: TGTGCCATCAGGGGAGGGGCGGGGGAGCAGTACTTC. As protein: CAIRGGAGEQYF.

This clone showed up just a few times. V usage is TRBV7-2 and J usage is TRBJ2-5, with D tentatively TRBD2 (6 bases). Per germline, CDR1 SGHTA and CDR2 FQGNSA. There are 15 residues in the CDR3. V was trimmed by 4 bases and J by 2 bases, leaving 14 bases between them. The CDR3 loop is CASSSNGGVQETQYF. The CDR3, as DNA: TGTGCCAGCAGCTCAAACGGCGGGGTACAAGAGACCCAGTACTTC.

This chain links TRBV5-8 with TRBJ1-2; 8 bases align to TRBD1. This CDR3 region has 12 residues. Germline CDR1 reads SGHTS; CDR2 reads YDEGEE. J lost 8 bases, V lost 2 bases, and 2 bases had no gene match. CDR3 loop: CASSLRTGGYTF. CDR3 sequence (DNA): TGTGCCAGCAGCTTAAGGACAGGGGGCTACACCTTC. Complete variable domain (other parts from reference TRBV5-8 and TRBJ1-2): EAGVTQSPTHLIKTRGQQATLRCSPISGHTSVYWYQQALGLGLQFLLWYDEGEERNRGNFPPRFSGRQFPNYSSELNVNALELEDSALYLCASSLRTGGYTFGSGTRLTVV.

The V gene is TRBV9, the J gene TRBJ2-5; no reliable D call. The CDR3 covers 12 residues. Per germline, CDR1 SGDLS and CDR2 YYNGEE. Between the trimmed V and J ends, which lost 0 bases and 4 bases, there was a span of 4 bases. The CDR3 region has the DNA TGTGCCAGCAGCGTAGAGGGAGAGACCCAGTACTTC. Protein: CASSVEGETQYF. Looking up the rest from reference TRBV9 and TRBJ2-5 gives the full variable domain: DSGVTQTPKHLITATGQRVTLRCSPRSGDLSVYWYQQSLDQGLQFLIQYYNGEERAKGNILERFSAQQFPDLHSELNLSSLELGDSALYFCASSVEGETQYFGPGTRLLVL.

In its sample, this clone was seen a few times. The rearrangement uses TRBV7-3 and TRBJ1-1, with TRBD1 matching over 8 bases. Germline lookup yields CDR1 SGHTA and CDR2 FQGTGA. Trimming cost V 5 bases and J 5 bases; bases outside gene matches: 10. This CDR3 is 15 amino acids long. The CDR3 here is CASSQRSGGGTEAFF. The CDR3 nucleotides are TGTGCCAGCAGCCAACGATCAGGGGGCGGGACTGAAGCTTTCTTT.

By proportion, this clone is large. The chain has TRBV7-6 and TRBJ1-1; 7 positions match TRBD1. Unmatched junction bases numbered 1, after V lost 1 base and J lost 8 bases. The CDR3 consists of 12 residues. From germline, CDR1 is SGHVS and CDR2 FNYEAQ. DNA for the CDR3: TGTGCCAGCAGCTTAGAGACAGGGGAAGCTTTCTTT. Amino acids: CASSLETGEAFF.